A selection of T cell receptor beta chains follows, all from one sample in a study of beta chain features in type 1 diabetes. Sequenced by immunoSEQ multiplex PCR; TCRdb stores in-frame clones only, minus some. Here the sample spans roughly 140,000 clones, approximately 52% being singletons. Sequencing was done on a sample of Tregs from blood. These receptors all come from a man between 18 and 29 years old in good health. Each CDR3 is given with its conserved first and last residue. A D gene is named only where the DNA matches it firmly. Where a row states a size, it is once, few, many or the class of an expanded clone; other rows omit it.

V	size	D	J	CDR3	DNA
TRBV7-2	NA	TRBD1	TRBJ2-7	CASTQRGQGLYEQYF	TGTGCCAGCACCCAGAGGGGGCAGGGATTGTACGAGCAGTACTTC
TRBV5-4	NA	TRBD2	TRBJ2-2	CASSPRLAGTTGELFF	TGTGCCAGCAGCCCTCGACTAGCGGGCACCACCGGGGAGCTGTTTTTT
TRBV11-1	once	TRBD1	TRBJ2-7	CASSPEHWTGGYEQYF	TGTGCCAGCAGCCCCGAACATTGGACAGGGGGCTACGAGCAGTACTTC
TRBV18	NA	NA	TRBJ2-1	CASSPPVAHNEQFF	TGTGCCAGCTCACCACCGGTAGCGCACAATGAGCAGTTCTTC
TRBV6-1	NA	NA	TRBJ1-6	CASRTTRPLHF	TGTGCCAGCCGGACTACTCGACCCCTCCACTTT
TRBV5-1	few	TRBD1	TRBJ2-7	CASSFGQGQYYEQYF	TGCGCCAGCAGCTTTGGACAGGGCCAATACTACGAGCAGTACTTC
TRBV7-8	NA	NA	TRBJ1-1	CASSPLVGNTEAFF	TGTGCCAGCAGCCCCCTAGTCGGGAACACTGAAGCTTTCTTT
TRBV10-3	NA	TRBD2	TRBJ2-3	CAISPLAGTTDTQYF	TGTGCCATCAGCCCTCTAGCGGGGACCACAGATACGCAGTATTTT
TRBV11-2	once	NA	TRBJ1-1	CASSREYRRDEAFF	TGTGCCAGCAGCCGAGAATACCGGCGGGATGAAGCTTTCTTT
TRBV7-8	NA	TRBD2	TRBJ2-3	CASSLLPSGRVVDTQYF	TGTGCCAGCAGCTTATTGCCTAGCGGGAGGGTGGTAGATACGCAGTATTTT
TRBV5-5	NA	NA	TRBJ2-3	CASSINTDTQYF	TGTGCCAGCAGCATTAACACAGATACGCAGTATTTT
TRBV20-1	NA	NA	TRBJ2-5	CSATHGETQYF	TGCAGTGCCACGCACGGAGAGACCCAGTACTTC
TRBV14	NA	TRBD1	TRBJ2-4	CASSQGGTVLNIQYF	TGTGCCAGCAGCCAAGGAGGGACAGTCTTAAACATTCAGTACTTC
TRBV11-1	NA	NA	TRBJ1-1	CASGRGTSGTEAFF	TGTGCCAGCGGACGGGGGACCTCTGGCACTGAAGCTTTCTTT
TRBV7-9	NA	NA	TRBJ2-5	CASSLQVLPPAQYF	TGTGCCAGCAGCTTACAGGTCCTCCCCCCCGCCCAGTACTTC
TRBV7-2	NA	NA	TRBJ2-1	CASSRPLGGTSYNEQFF	TGTGCCAGCAGCCGACCCCTGGGCGGGACCTCCTACAATGAGCAGTTCTTC
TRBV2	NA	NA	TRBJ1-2	CANRDSIYGYTF	TGTGCTAATCGTGACAGCATCTATGGCTACACCTTC
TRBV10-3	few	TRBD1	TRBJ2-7	CAITTGAGWEQYF	TGTGCCATCACGACAGGGGCGGGATGGGAGCAGTACTTC
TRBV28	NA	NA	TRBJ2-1	CASSTLGWSVGNEQFF	TGTGCCAGCAGTACCCTCGGCTGGAGCGTCGGGAATGAGCAGTTCTTC
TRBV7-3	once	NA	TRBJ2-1	CASSLTGAPSYNEQFF	TGTGCCAGCAGCTTAACGGGCGCCCCCTCCTACAATGAGCAGTTCTTC
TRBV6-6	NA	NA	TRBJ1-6	CASSYKGNNNSPLHF	TGTGCCAGCAGTTACAAGGGGAACAATAATTCACCCCTCCACTTT
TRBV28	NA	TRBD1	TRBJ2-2	CASSWTGNRELFF	TGTGCCAGCAGTTGGACAGGGAACAGGGAGCTGTTTTTT
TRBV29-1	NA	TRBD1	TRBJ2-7	CSVDRGPYEQYF	TGCAGCGTTGACAGGGGGCCTTACGAGCAGTACTTC
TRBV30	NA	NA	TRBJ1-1	CAWRRANTEAFF	TGTGCCTGGAGGAGAGCTAACACTGAAGCTTTCTTT
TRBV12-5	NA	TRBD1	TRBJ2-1	CASGLRGRGEQFF	TGTGCTAGTGGTTTAAGGGGGCGCGGTGAGCAGTTCTTC
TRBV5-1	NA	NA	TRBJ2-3	CASSPPGSTDTQYF	TGCGCCAGCAGCCCCCCGGGGAGCACAGATACGCAGTATTTT
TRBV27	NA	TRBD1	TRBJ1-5	CASSFLGQGQPQHF	TGTGCCAGCAGTTTCTTGGGACAGGGTCAGCCCCAGCATTTT
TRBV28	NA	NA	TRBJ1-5	CASSYLVRQPQHF	TGTGCCAGCAGTTATCTTGTACGGCAGCCCCAGCATTTT
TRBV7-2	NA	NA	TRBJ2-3	CASSEPGVLTDTQYF	TGTGCCAGCAGCGAACCGGGGGTTTTAACAGATACGCAGTATTTT
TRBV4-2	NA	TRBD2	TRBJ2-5	CASSLRLAGDVTQYF	TGTGCCAGCAGCCTCCGACTAGCGGGGGATGTGACCCAGTACTTC
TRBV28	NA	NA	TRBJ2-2	CASSSQLASNTGELFF	TGTGCCAGCAGTTCCCAGCTAGCGTCGAACACCGGGGAGCTGTTTTTT
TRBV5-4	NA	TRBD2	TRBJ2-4	CASSGTSGLAKNIQYF	TGTGCCAGCAGCGGGACTAGCGGCTTAGCCAAAAACATTCAGTACTTC
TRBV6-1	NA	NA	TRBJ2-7	CASSGRDFPYEQYF	TGTGCCAGCAGTGGCCGGGACTTCCCCTACGAGCAGTACTTC
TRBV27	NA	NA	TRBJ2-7	CASSLRRDYEQYF	TGTGCCAGCAGTTTACGCAGGGACTACGAGCAGTACTTC
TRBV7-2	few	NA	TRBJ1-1	CASSLLGLNTEAFF	TGTGCCAGCAGCTTACTGGGCCTGAACACTGAAGCTTTCTTT
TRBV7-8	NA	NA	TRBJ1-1	CASSPSRAEAFF	TGTGCCAGCAGCCCAAGTCGGGCTGAAGCTTTCTTT
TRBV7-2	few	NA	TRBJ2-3	CASSLASTDTQYF	TGTGCCAGCAGCTTAGCGAGTACAGATACGCAGTATTTT
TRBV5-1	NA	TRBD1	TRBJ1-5	CASRYPDREDDNQPQHF	TGCGCCAGCAGATACCCTGACAGGGAAGATGACAATCAGCCCCAGCATTTT
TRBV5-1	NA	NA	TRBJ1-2	CASSLTGSHGYTF	TGCGCCAGCAGCTTGACGGGGTCCCATGGCTACACCTTC
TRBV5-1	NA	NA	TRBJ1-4	CASSRGGPVANEKLFF	TGCGCCAGCAGCCGTGGAGGGCCGGTCGCTAATGAAAAACTGTTTTTT
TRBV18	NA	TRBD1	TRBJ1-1	CASSLRTGELNTEAFF	TGTGCCAGCTCACTCCGGACAGGGGAGTTGAACACTGAAGCTTTCTTT
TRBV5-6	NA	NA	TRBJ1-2	CASSLSGRNYGYTF	TGTGCCAGCAGCTTATCTGGGCGCAACTATGGCTACACCTTC